These T cell receptor beta chains were read from a single sample in a study of cytomegalovirus exposure and HLA in healthy donors. This table comes from immunoSEQ multiplex PCR, and its TCRdb copy is limited to in-frame clones, with some not included. This sample carries over 100,000 clones, 50% to 80% of them seen once, and the ten largest clones take about 8.3%. The sample comprised PBMCs. Receptor source: a woman aged 40-49 years in good health and CMV-seropositive. Both conserved end residues are trimmed from each CDR3. Clone size is stated in some rows and not others, as once, few, many or a class when expanded.

clone size: .; J gene: TRBJ1-4; V gene: TRBV6-1; CDR3 protein: ASRPVNRAGEKLF
clone size: .; J gene: TRBJ1-6; V gene: TRBV6-5; CDR3 protein: ASSGNSEGSPLH
clone size: .; J gene: TRBJ1-2; V gene: TRBV28; CDR3 protein: ASSFQNTNYGYT
clone size: few; J gene: TRBJ2-7; V gene: TRBV14; CDR3 protein: ASSLSGTSGYEQY
clone size: .; J gene: TRBJ1-2; V gene: TRBV6-5; CDR3 protein: ASSYSRGGYGYT
clone size: .; J gene: TRBJ1-5; V gene: TRBV10-2; CDR3 protein: ASMGTLGNQPQH
clone size: .; J gene: TRBJ2-3; V gene: TRBV19; CDR3 protein: ASSRGLAGGSDTQY
clone size: .; J gene: TRBJ1-2; V gene: TRBV6-1; CDR3 protein: ASSEMGQGNYGYT
clone size: few; J gene: TRBJ2-7; V gene: TRBV27; CDR3 protein: ASSKTGMPYEQY
clone size: .; J gene: TRBJ2-2; V gene: TRBV4-2; CDR3 protein: ASSQGGHQQAPGELF
clone size: .; J gene: TRBJ1-2; V gene: TRBV30; CDR3 protein: AWNQGGGYT
clone size: few; J gene: TRBJ2-1; V gene: TRBV6-1; CDR3 protein: ASSEQLGQGRNEQF
clone size: .; J gene: TRBJ2-1; V gene: TRBV7-6; CDR3 protein: ASSPQGNSYNEQF
clone size: .; J gene: TRBJ2-5; V gene: TRBV6-5; CDR3 protein: ASSPGLSTQETQY
clone size: .; J gene: TRBJ1-6; V gene: TRBV2; CDR3 protein: ASSVGTGGNSPLH
clone size: .; J gene: TRBJ1-2; V gene: TRBV30; CDR3 protein: AWSRDRGNYGYT
clone size: .; J gene: TRBJ1-1; V gene: TRBV6-6; CDR3 protein: ASSYSRYGEAF
clone size: .; J gene: TRBJ2-2; V gene: TRBV9; CDR3 protein: ASSAPAGELF
clone size: .; J gene: TRBJ1-1; V gene: TRBV11-3; CDR3 protein: ASSSYSTGSNTEAF
clone size: .; J gene: TRBJ1-1; V gene: TRBV7-9; CDR3 protein: ASSPTTENTEAF
clone size: .; J gene: TRBJ1-5; V gene: TRBV2; CDR3 protein: ASSEGGQGDNQPQH
clone size: .; J gene: TRBJ1-5; V gene: TRBV19; CDR3 protein: ASSKRTGVVGQPQH
clone size: .; J gene: TRBJ1-2; V gene: TRBV5-6; CDR3 protein: ASSLGQSNYGYT
clone size: few; J gene: TRBJ1-2; V gene: TRBV9; CDR3 protein: ASSVATGGRGHSTNYGYT
clone size: .; J gene: TRBJ2-5; V gene: TRBV5-6; CDR3 protein: ASSLGLQETQY
clone size: once; J gene: TRBJ2-1; V gene: TRBV7-9; CDR3 protein: ASSLGLAGHNEQF
clone size: .; J gene: TRBJ2-3; V gene: TRBV9; CDR3 protein: ASSVGGDPGTDTQY
clone size: .; J gene: TRBJ2-3; V gene: TRBV7-3; CDR3 protein: ASSPSASTDTQY
clone size: .; J gene: TRBJ1-4; V gene: TRBV2; CDR3 protein: ASSNEAATNEKLF
clone size: once; J gene: TRBJ2-2; V gene: TRBV7-9; CDR3 protein: ASSPLAGGSTGELF
clone size: .; J gene: TRBJ2-7; V gene: TRBV6-5; CDR3 protein: ASGNRAYEQY
clone size: .; J gene: TRBJ2-5; V gene: TRBV5-1; CDR3 protein: ASSSGSGRETQY
clone size: .; J gene: TRBJ2-1; V gene: TRBV6-1; CDR3 protein: ASQNTDYNEQF
clone size: .; J gene: TRBJ2-7; V gene: TRBV18; CDR3 protein: ASSPTGSSYEQY
clone size: once; J gene: TRBJ2-4; V gene: TRBV6-5; CDR3 protein: ASSYLPGAAKNIQY
clone size: few; J gene: TRBJ1-1; V gene: TRBV5-1; CDR3 protein: ASSLPGQMNTEAF
clone size: .; J gene: TRBJ2-1; V gene: TRBV7-2; CDR3 protein: ASSWPPGTSAYNEQF
clone size: .; J gene: TRBJ1-1; V gene: TRBV7-6; CDR3 protein: ASSLGDRVGTEAF
clone size: .; J gene: TRBJ1-1; V gene: TRBV19; CDR3 protein: ASSRGMNTEAF
clone size: .; J gene: TRBJ2-3; V gene: TRBV7-9; CDR3 protein: ASSKTSGGAADTQY
clone size: once; J gene: TRBJ1-2; V gene: TRBV29-1; CDR3 protein: SVDEGAWGYT
clone size: .; J gene: TRBJ1-1; V gene: TRBV7-8; CDR3 protein: ASSLADRGQTEAF
clone size: .; J gene: TRBJ2-7; V gene: TRBV7-9; CDR3 protein: ASSLGKKTVEQY
clone size: .; J gene: TRBJ2-1; V gene: TRBV11-2; CDR3 protein: ASSARLTSYNEQF
clone size: few; J gene: TRBJ2-2; V gene: TRBV18; CDR3 protein: ASSKAGQGTGELF
clone size: .; J gene: TRBJ2-5; V gene: TRBV4-1; CDR3 protein: ASSQGGAGGSFGETQY
clone size: .; J gene: TRBJ2-7; V gene: TRBV15; CDR3 protein: ATSRDTSYEQY
clone size: few; J gene: TRBJ2-7; V gene: TRBV29-1; CDR3 protein: SVEELDRGTYEQY
clone size: .; J gene: TRBJ1-5; V gene: TRBV5-5; CDR3 protein: ASSPLKTDRVNNQPQH
clone size: .; J gene: TRBJ2-3; V gene: TRBV12-5; CDR3 protein: ASASGLAGGPGTDTQY
clone size: few; J gene: TRBJ2-3; V gene: TRBV6-1; CDR3 protein: ASNPGTVTDTQY
clone size: once; J gene: TRBJ1-6; V gene: TRBV12-5; CDR3 protein: ASGLAADNSPLH
clone size: .; J gene: TRBJ2-3; V gene: TRBV7-8; CDR3 protein: ASSPLAGGTDTQY
clone size: .; J gene: TRBJ1-6; V gene: TRBV10-2; CDR3 protein: ASSEQSYNSPLH
clone size: .; J gene: TRBJ2-3; V gene: TRBV9; CDR3 protein: ASSVIASLTDTQY